This entry lists 15 T cell receptor beta chains sequenced from one sample in a study of T-cell reconstitution after alpha-beta-depleted transplantation in children. Preparation of the TCRbeta library used unique molecular identifiers. Each CDR3 protein gets one entry after TCRdb re-called the PCR reads with MiXCR. The profile shows around 960,000 distinct CDR3 sequences, roughly 31% of them singletons. Sample: PBMCs, mostly from graft donor cells, taken 360 days after TCRalphabeta/CD19-depleted stem cell transplant. All receptors derive from a boy under two years old who had a stem cell transplant for SCID, so the T cells may come from the graft donor.

V usage is TRBV20-1 and J usage is TRBJ1-1; D possibly corresponds to TRBD1 (6 bases). The CDR3 has 14 amino acids. V lost 6 bases, J lost 6 bases, and 20 bases lay in between. Looked up from germline, CDR1 is DFQATT and CDR2 is SNEGSKA (reference sequence). The CDR3 spells CSASKRTAIPEAFF. The CDR3 DNA is TGCAGTGCGAGCAAACGGACAGCAATACCTGAAGCTTTCTTT.

This clonotype was seen a handful of times. CDR3 in amino acids: CASSLAGQRVYNEQFF. Written as DNA, the CDR3 is TGTGCCAGCAGCTTAGCGGGACAGCGGGTATACAATGAGCAGTTCTTC. The gene calls are TRBV7-9 and TRBJ2-1, with D possibly matching TRBD1 (7 bases). The CDR3 has 16 residues. CDR1 and CDR2 from the germline V gene are SEHNR and FQNEAQ (reference sequence). The V and J ends lost 0 bases and 4 bases respectively, with 13 bases between them. Variable domain in full (rest from reference TRBV7-9 and TRBJ2-1): DTGVSQNPRHKITKRGQNVTFRCDPISEHNRLYWYRQTLGQGPEFLTYFQNEAQLEKSRLLSDRFSAERPKGSFSTLEIQRTEQGDSAMYLCASSLAGQRVYNEQFFGPGTRLTVL.

This clonotype came up a few times. This chain uses TRBV12-3 or TRBV12-4 with TRBJ2-1; D gene uncertain. This CDR3 contains 17 residues. V was trimmed by 3 bases and J by 6 bases, leaving 21 bases between them. The CDR3 region has the DNA TGTGCCAGCAGTTTTCCGGACGTCCGCGCCCTGGTCAATGAGCAGTTCTTC. Residues: CASSFPDVRALVNEQFF.

This clonotype was counted only a few times. The CDR3 loop is CAISPQASGAKNIQYF. As DNA, the CDR3 is TGTGCCATCAGCCCACAGGCGTCCGGCGCCAAAAACATTCAGTACTTC. The V and J genes are TRBV10-3 and TRBJ2-4; D is possibly TRBD1 (5 bases). With 6 bases removed from V and 1 base from J, the gap between germline ends came to 16 bases. The CDR3 totals 16 residues. The germline V gene encodes CDR1 ENHRY and CDR2 SYGVKD.

The V call is TRBV12-3 or TRBV12-4, the J call TRBJ2-2; no reliable D call. CDR3 size: 15 residues. Between the trimmed V and J ends, which lost 3 bases and 4 bases, there was a span of 12 bases. The CDR3 spells CASSFEARSTGELFF. In nucleotides, the CDR3 is TGTGCCAGCAGTTTTGAGGCTAGATCCACCGGGGAGCTGTTTTTT.

V gene TRBV5-5 combines with J gene TRBJ2-1; TRBD2 matches 7 bases. Germline V gene data show CDR1 as SGHKS and CDR2 as YYEKEE (reference sequence). There are 14 residues in the CDR3. V shed 3 bases, J shed 5 bases, and the junction held 5 bases outside the gene matches. CDR3 bases: TGTGCCAGCAGCTCCGGGGCGGGGGACAATGAGCAGTTCTTC. It encodes CASSSGAGDNEQFF.

This clonotype appeared a few times. The J gene is TRBJ2-1, the V gene TRBV7-8; 12 positions match TRBD2. Germline V gene data show CDR1 as SGHVS and CDR2 as FQNEAQ. Trimming cost V 1 base and J 0 bases; bases outside gene matches: 7. The CDR3 spans 19 residues. CDR3 in amino acids: CASSLDRASGGASYNEQFF. In DNA, the CDR3 is TGTGCCAGCAGCTTAGATAGAGCTAGCGGGGGGGCCTCCTACAATGAGCAGTTCTTC. Complete variable domain (other parts from reference TRBV7-8 and TRBJ2-1): GAGVSQSPRYKVAKRGQDVALRCDPISGHVSLFWYQQALGQGPEFLTYFQNEAQLDKSGLPSDRFFAERPEGSVSTLKIQRTQQEDSAVYLCASSLDRASGGASYNEQFFGPGTRLTVL.

The CDR3 sequence: CSASGRFSGANVLTF. Here the CDR3 DNA reads TGCAGTGCTAGCGGACGGTTCTCTGGGGCCAACGTCCTGACTTTC. The rearrangement uses TRBV20-1 and TRBJ2-6; no definite D call. The CDR3 length is 15 residues. The germline V gene has CDR1 DFQATT and CDR2 SNEGSKA (reference sequence). V dropped 3 bases and J dropped 0 bases, with 9 bases sitting between them.

This clonotype was counted a few times. The chain links TRBV29-1 to TRBJ2-3, with 7 bases matching TRBD1. The CDR3 covers 14 residues. Germline V CDR1 and CDR2: SQVTM, ANQGSEA. V lost 2 bases and J lost 4; bases outside the gene matches: 6. Written as DNA, the CDR3 is TGCAGCGTTGAAAGGGCAGGGGGTGCAGATACGCAGTATTTT. Translating gives CSVERAGGADTQYF.

The V call is TRBV7-8, the J call TRBJ2-7; maybe TRBD2 (7 bases). From germline, CDR1 is SGHVS and CDR2 FQNEAQ. This CDR3 spans 16 amino acids. V lost 4 bases and J 1 base, leaving 17 bases between the germline ends. CDR3 in amino acids: CASSSLGGRGSYEQYF. CDR3 in DNA: TGTGCCAGCAGCTCCCTCGGGGGGAGGGGGTCCTACGAGCAGTACTTC.

CDR3 nucleotide sequence: TGTGCCAGCAGTTACATGACAGGGTATGGGAGCTATGGCTACACCTTC. It is translated as CASSYMTGYGSYGYTF. The chain joins TRBV6-5 to TRBJ1-2; the match to TRBD1 covers 7 bases. Germline V CDR1 and CDR2: MNHEY, SVGAGI. Trimming at V came to 2 bases and at J to 4 bases, leaving 10 bases not matched to a gene. The CDR3 is made up of 16 amino acids.

The genes are TRBV6-2 or TRBV6-3 and TRBJ1-5, with D possibly being TRBD1 (6 bases). Trimming pared 2 bases from V and 6 bases from J, leaving 11 bases between. CDR1 and CDR2 from the germline V gene are MNHEY and SVGEGT. The CDR3 has 14 residues. The CDR3 region has the DNA TGTGCCAGCAGTTACCGGCAGGGGAGTCAGCCCCAGCATTTT. Protein: CASSYRQGSQPQHF.

This clonotype was seen more than once but under ten times. This sequence joins TRBV5-1 and TRBJ2-2, with 7 bases that match TRBD1. Germline V gene sequence: CDR1 SGHRS, CDR2 YFSETQ. Losses at the gene ends were 4 bases for V and 2 bases for J; bases not matched to a gene: 5. The CDR3 is 15 amino acids. Here the CDR3 reads CASSIGTENTGELFF. In nucleotides, the CDR3 is TGCGCCAGCAGCATCGGGACAGAAAACACCGGGGAGCTGTTTTTT.

The chain's CDR3 is CASSQDLLLDGTEAFF. CDR3 coding DNA: TGCGCCAGCAGCCAAGACCTCCTACTCGACGGTACTGAAGCTTTCTTT. J is TRBJ1-1 and V is TRBV4-3; D is unclear. This CDR3 contains 16 residues. Trimming left V 0 bases short and J 5 bases short, with 16 bases between. Germline values: CDR1 LGHNA, CDR2 YSLEER.

This clonotype appeared many times. The gene calls are TRBV2 and TRBJ2-2, with D perhaps given as TRBD1 or TRBD2 (5 bases each). CDR1 SNHLY and CDR2 FYNNEI come from the germline V gene. Trimming left V 6 bases short and J 0 bases short, with 11 bases between. The CDR3 consists of 15 residues. The CDR3 coding sequence is TGTGCCAGCAGCCGGGGACGGACGAACACCGGGGAGCTGTTTTTT. It is translated as CASSRGRTNTGELFF.